This TCR beta chain originates from a study of T cells in Graves' hyperthyroidism and ophthalmopathy. This CDR3 has 15 amino acids. Germline V gene data show CDR1 as LGHNA and CDR2 as YNFKEQ. The ends were cut back, 1 base at V and 1 base at J, with 10 bases in the middle. Patients were excluded because of uncontrolled infection, other autoimmune disease, pregnancy or lactation. Findings of the study overall: From stable hyperthyroidism, ophthalmopathy was separated by a 13 V-J model. Most expanded thyroid clonotypes above 0.001 recurred in blood.

It was RNA transcripts that yielded the amplified TCR beta CDR3 regions. TCR CDR3 underwent first-round RT-PCR with the HTBI primer set. TCRdb redid the calling of the multiplex PCR reads with MiXCR, one entry per CDR3 protein. The sample has about 480,000 distinct CDR3 sequences, about 22% seen once. This clonotype appeared a few times. As yet, its antigen is unknown. Source material: blood. The rearrangement links TRBV4-2 to TRBJ1-1; D is uncertain. The receptor was isolated from a woman aged 65 to 85 with Graves' ophthalmopathy. CDR3: CASSQVYKGNTEAFF. CDR3 bases: TGTGCCAGCAGCCAAGTATATAAGGGGAACACTGAAGCTTTCTTT.